This TCR beta chain was captured in a study of graft-versus-host responses after intestinal transplantation. Background on the study: Every transplant recipient was induced with anti-thymocyte globulin, then maintained on tacrolimus and steroids for about 3 years.

Libraries were prepared by immunoSEQ multiplex PCR; TCRdb keeps only in-frame clonotypes and omits some of them. There are 65,000 to 90,000 clones in the sample; approximately 90% occur only once, and 7% to 8.5% lies in the top ten. Regarding this clone: Its antigen is not known.

Points from the study as a whole: GvH clones turned up in recipient marrow; some had shown up first in ileum or blood.

From germline, CDR1 is GTSNPN and CDR2 SVGIG (reference sequence). Losses at the gene ends were 3 bases for V and 7 bases for J; bases not matched to a gene: 15. The CDR3 has 17 residues. The chain has TRBV30 and TRBJ2-7; 13 nucleotides align to TRBD2. The source is a human donor who was the organ donor for an intestinal transplant. The specimen comprised unstimulated CD8+ T cells sorted from spleen or lymph node cells, sampled before transplant. CDR3 in amino acids: CAWSHQYRTSGREEQYF. In DNA form, the CDR3 reads TGTGCCTGGAGCCATCAGTACCGGACTAGCGGGAGAGAGGAGCAGTACTTC.